The 24 T cell receptor beta chains listed next were all sequenced from one sample in a study of T cells in Graves' hyperthyroidism and ophthalmopathy. What was amplified from RNA transcripts were TCR beta CDR3 regions. A set of HTBI primers served as the primers for a first-round RT-PCR of the TCR CDR3. TCRdb used MiXCR to reprocess the multiplex PCR reads, holding one entry per CDR3 protein. The sample lists fewer than 500,000 distinct CDR3 sequences; 13% were seen once. The sample was blood. The receptor set was obtained from a man younger than 45 with Graves' hyperthyroidism that later progressed to Graves' ophthalmopathy.

The V gene is TRBV9, the J gene TRBJ1-4, with TRBD1 identical over 9 bases. CDR3 length: 15 residues. V shed 3 bases and J 7 bases; nucleotides not matched to a gene: 7. Germline V lookup: CDR1 SGDLS, CDR2 YYNGEE. The DNA of the CDR3 is TGTGCCAGCAGCGCGGCGCCGGGACAGGGTGAAAAACTGTTTTTT. Its protein product is CASSAAPGQGEKLFF. Looking up the rest from reference TRBV9 and TRBJ1-4 gives the full variable domain: DSGVTQTPKHLITATGQRVTLRCSPRSGDLSVYWYQQSLDQGLQFLIQYYNGEERAKGNILERFSAQQFPDLHSELNLSSLELGDSALYFCASSAAPGQGEKLFFGSGTQLSVL.

The chain combines TRBV3-1 with TRBJ2-1; possible D gene TRBD2, 7 bases. CDR1 is LGHDT, CDR2 YNNKEL, per germline (reference sequence). The CDR3 consists of 15 residues. Trimming pared 4 bases from V and 8 bases from J, leaving 18 bases between. The CDR3 DNA follows: TGTGCCAGCAGCCCCTTTTTGGCGGGGGCCCATGAGCAGTTCTTC. The encoded protein is CASSPFLAGAHEQFF.

The table lists this clonotype with many counts. The J gene is TRBJ2-3, the V gene TRBV11-1; tentative D call: TRBD2 (5 bases). With 4 bases removed from V and 2 bases from J, the gap between germline ends came to 10 bases. The germline gives CDR1 SGHAT, CDR2 FQDESV (reference sequence). This CDR3 region has 14 residues. Here the CDR3 reads CASSSGVITDTQYF. CDR3 nucleotides: TGTGCCAGCAGCTCCGGGGTGATCACAGATACGCAGTATTTT.

This clonotype was counted many times. The chain carries TRBV7-9 and TRBJ1-4, with 11 bases that match TRBD1. The CDR3 length is 14 residues. The germline V gene has CDR1 SEHNR and CDR2 FQNEAQ (reference sequence). The V gene end was trimmed by 5 bases and the J gene end by 7 bases; junction bases not matched to a gene: 3. CDR3 in DNA: TGTGCCAGCAGCACCGGGACAGGGGGTGAAAAACTGTTTTTT. It is translated as CASSTGTGGEKLFF.

Comment on this clonotype: Being one base from a much bigger clone, this may be a read error. J is TRBJ2-3 and V is TRBV7-6; D unclear. Germline CDR1 SGHVS, CDR2 FNYEAQ. V lost 7 bases, J lost 2 bases, and 16 bases lay in between. This CDR3 is 15 amino acids long. CDR3 region: CASIPQPAATDTQYF. The CDR3 bases are TGTGCCAGCATCCCTCAACCGGCCGCCACAGATACGCAGTATTTT.

The rearrangement joins TRBV12-3 or TRBV12-4 to TRBJ2-1; no reliable D call. The ends were cut back, 6 bases at V and 8 bases at J, with 8 bases in the middle. This CDR3 region has 11 residues. The chain's CDR3 is CASRIRDEQFF. In DNA, the CDR3 is TGTGCCAGCAGAATCCGGGATGAGCAGTTCTTC.

This clonotype has just a few counts. V usage is TRBV7-7 and J usage is TRBJ2-1; 10 bases map to TRBD2. The length of the CDR3 is 15 residues. CDR1 SSHAT and CDR2 FNYEAQ come from the germline V gene (reference sequence). Losses at the gene ends were 8 bases for V and 4 bases for J; bases not matched to a gene: 8. The CDR3 sequence: CASGLAGGQYNEQFF. For the CDR3, the DNA is TGTGCCAGCGGTTTAGCGGGGGGCCAGTACAATGAGCAGTTCTTC.

This clonotype was seen ten or more times. The V and J genes are TRBV19 and TRBJ1-6; perhaps TRBD1 as D (6 bases). V was pared by 0 bases and J by 11 bases, with 11 bases between. CDR1 is LNHDA, CDR2 SQIVND, per germline (reference sequence). CDR3 length: 14 residues. DNA of the CDR3: TGTGCCAGTAGTATAGAGGGGACACGGACACCCCTCCACTTT. The encoded protein is CASSIEGTRTPLHF.

The table lists this clonotype with many counts. The chain uses TRBV18 and TRBJ2-1; D ambiguous. This CDR3 region has 13 residues. The ends were cut back, 3 bases at V and 4 bases at J, with 7 bases in the middle. Germline values: CDR1 KGHSH, CDR2 LQKENI. In DNA, the CDR3 is TGTGCCAGCTCACCCGCTCAGTACAATGAGCAGTTCTTC. This translates into CASSPAQYNEQFF.

Notes on this clonotype: A much more abundant neighbour one base away suggests this may be a read error. The genes are TRBV20-1 and TRBJ1-2; 10 positions match TRBD1. The CDR3 is made up of 15 amino acids. Germline loops: CDR1 DFQATT, CDR2 SNEGSKA (reference sequence). Here the CDR3 reads CSARDPGQGDYGDTF. The CDR3 nucleotides are TGCAGTGCTAGAGATCCCGGACAGGGGGACTATGGCGACACCTTC.

This clonotype was detected ten times or more. The gene calls are TRBV12-3 or TRBV12-4 and TRBJ2-2; 8 bases map to TRBD2. The CDR3 is 16 residues long. With 4 bases clipped from V and 7 bases from J, the junction kept 11 bases outside the gene matches. The chain's CDR3 is CASSSPGAGEYGELFF. The CDR3 nucleotides are TGTGCCAGCAGTTCCCCAGGAGCGGGGGAATACGGGGAGCTGTTTTTT.

This clonotype was seen ten or more times. V gene TRBV11-2 combines with J gene TRBJ2-7; 9 nucleotides align to TRBD1. The CDR3 runs to 16 residues. Per germline, CDR1 SGHAT and CDR2 FQNNGV. Trimming cost V 3 bases and J 2 bases; bases outside gene matches: 8. The CDR3 sequence is CASSLVTGGITYEQYF. The CDR3 bases are TGTGCCAGCAGCTTGGTCACAGGGGGCATAACCTACGAGCAGTACTTC.

The J gene is TRBJ1-5, the V gene TRBV19; 8 positions match TRBD1. CDR1 is LNHDA, CDR2 SQIVND, per germline (reference sequence). The CDR3 sequence is 16 residues long. V shed 8 bases and J 0 bases; nucleotides not matched to a gene: 9. CDR3 sequence (DNA): TGTGCCAGTCAGGACAGGGCCTTTACTAGCAATCAGCCCCAGCATTTT. It specifies CASQDRAFTSNQPQHF. Together with reference TRBV19 and TRBJ1-5, the CDR3 gives the full variable domain: DGGITQSPKYLFRKEGQNVTLSCEQNLNHDAMYWYRQDPGQGLRLIYYSQIVNDFQKGDIAEGYSVSREKKESFPLTVTSAQKNPTAFYLCASQDRAFTSNQPQHFGDGTRLSIL.

The CDR3 DNA reads as TGCGCCAGCAGCTTACAGGGGCCCGATGGCTACACCTTC. Protein sequence: CASSLQGPDGYTF. The V and J genes are TRBV5-1 and TRBJ1-2; TRBD1 aligns across 7 bases. J was trimmed by 6 bases and V by 2 bases; bases with no gene match: 4. The CDR3 extends over 13 amino acids. Germline V lookup: CDR1 SGHRS, CDR2 YFSETQ.

This clonotype was seen a few times. The chain employs TRBV20-1 and TRBJ1-2; the D is unclear. The CDR3 is 14 amino acids. V lost 0 bases and J 6 bases, leaving 14 bases between the germline ends. Germline V gives CDR1 DFQATT, CDR2 SNEGSKA (reference sequence). The CDR3 nucleotides are TGCAGTGCTAGAGATTACCAGTGGTCGGATGGCTACACCTTC. It is translated as CSARDYQWSDGYTF.

This clonotype showed up just a few times. The rearrangement joins TRBV19 to TRBJ2-7; the D is unclear. Trimming left V 6 bases short and J 3 bases short, with 15 bases between. Germline V lookup: CDR1 LNHDA, CDR2 SQIVND (reference sequence). This CDR3 contains 14 residues. The chain's CDR3 is CASSMDWQDYEQYF. The CDR3 nucleotides are TGTGCCAGTAGCATGGATTGGCAGGACTACGAGCAGTACTTC.

There are a few counts of this clonotype. The chain uses TRBV25-1 and TRBJ2-7; 8 nucleotides align to TRBD2. V was clipped by 1 base and J by 7 bases; unmatched bases: 3. CDR1 is MGHDK, CDR2 SYGVNS, per germline. The CDR3 totals 13 residues. CDR3 nucleotides: TGTGCCAGCAGTGAATCGGGGGGGGAAGAGCAGTACTTC. Translated: CASSESGGEEQYF.

In this sample, this clonotype turned up many times. This chain connects TRBV20-1 to TRBJ1-6; a possible D gene is TRBD1 (6 bases). Trimming pared 5 bases from V and 0 bases from J, leaving 17 bases between. The CDR3 length is 17 residues. Germline V gene lookup returns CDR1 DFQATT and CDR2 SNEGSKA (reference sequence). The CDR3 loop is CSAWDISSSSYNSPLHF. CDR3 sequence (DNA): TGCAGTGCTTGGGACATAAGCTCGAGCTCCTATAATTCACCCCTCCACTTT.

This clonotype was observed many times. The chain joins TRBV18 to TRBJ2-1, with a weak D call TRBD1 (5 bases). The CDR3 is 15 residues long. Deletions cut 0 bases from V and 4 bases from J, with 10 bases between. The germline V gene has CDR1 KGHSH and CDR2 LQKENI. The DNA for the CDR3 is TGTGCCAGCTCACCACCGACAGTAGGATACAATGAGCAGTTCTTC. It is translated as CASSPPTVGYNEQFF.

This clonotype was counted many times. V and J are TRBV3-1 and TRBJ2-3; D uncertain. The V gene lost 0 bases and the J gene lost 5 bases, with 12 bases spanning the gap. CDR1 is LGHDT, CDR2 YNNKEL, per germline (reference sequence). The CDR3 totals 15 residues. CDR3 in DNA: TGTGCCAGCAGCCAAGAGTACGATTCCAGAGATACGCAGTATTTT. This gives the protein CASSQEYDSRDTQYF.

This clonotype was observed at least ten times. This chain links TRBV6-1 with TRBJ1-1, with a weak D call TRBD1 (5 bases). CDR1 and CDR2 from the germline V gene are MNHNS and SASEGT. The CDR3 runs 15 residues. Trimming took 5 bases from V and 2 from J, leaving 15 bases between them. The CDR3 is CASSRPTGANTEAFF. The CDR3 DNA follows: TGTGCCAGCAGTCGTCCTACAGGAGCTAACACTGAAGCTTTCTTT.

In its sample, this clonotype was seen a few times. The chain has TRBV12-3 or TRBV12-4 and TRBJ2-5, with TRBD2 matching over 10 bases. CDR3 length: 15 residues. With V trimmed by 7 bases and J by 6 bases, 11 bases remained unmatched. In DNA form, the CDR3 reads TGTGCCAGCAAATCCAGCGGGGGGGGGTTAAAGACCCAGTACTTC. Amino acid sequence: CASKSSGGGLKTQYF.

There are many counts of this clonotype. V is TRBV11-1 and J is TRBJ1-2; no firm D call. Trimming left V 5 bases short and J 7 bases short, with 11 bases between. Germline CDR1 is SGHAT and CDR2 is FQDESV (reference sequence). The CDR3 is made up of 12 amino acids. DNA of the CDR3: TGTGCCAGCAGCCCGTTTCCGGGTGGCTACACCTTC. Amino acids: CASSPFPGGYTF.

With regard to this clonotype: A read error may explain this, as a much larger clone is one base away. This chain connects TRBV5-5 to TRBJ1-1; perhaps TRBD1 as D (5 bases). CDR1 is SGHKS and CDR2 is YYEKEE in the germline V gene (reference sequence). This CDR3 has 14 residues. The CDR3 here is CASGLDIMNTEAFF. CDR3 sequence (DNA): TGTGCCAGCGGCTTGGACATAATGAACACTGAAGCTTTCTTT.